The clone carrying this TCR beta chain was observed many times. The antigen remains undetermined. The cDNA was generated through 5'RACE incorporating 10-nucleotide random UMIs. TCRdb re-called the 5' RACE reads through MiXCR, storing one row per CDR3 protein. The sample consists of about 59,000 distinct CDR3 sequences, about 13% of them appearing once. These data are taken from a study of neurological immune-mediated disorders. Whole-study results and caveats: TCR clonal expansion peaked in HTLV-1-associated myelopathy patients and was lowest in multiple sclerosis patients. Private repertoires in all groups were suggested by the absence of shared CDR3 amino acid sequences among expanded clones across subjects.

The J segment lost 3 bases and the V segment lost 4 bases, leaving 5 bases of the junction unmatched. Germline V gene data show CDR1 as LGHNA and CDR2 as YNFKEQ. This CDR3 has 15 residues. Unsorted libraries were derived from 2 million PBMCs stored at -80 C. The sample taken for sequencing was PBMCs. The chain is built from TRBV4-2 and TRBJ2-2, with TRBD2 matching over 7 bases. This TCR was recovered from a woman aged 55-75 years with HTLV-1-associated myelopathy (HAM/TSP). The CDR3 spells CASSLSSGDTGELFF. CDR3 DNA sequence: TGTGCCAGCAGCCTATCTAGCGGAGACACCGGGGAGCTGTTTTTT.